In its sample, the clone carrying this TCR beta chain was seen once. What it recognizes is unknown. This record comes from a study of CD8+ T cells in alopecia areata. Findings and limits, study-wide: Elevated clonality characterized lesional scalp relative to normal scalp, particularly in alopecia totalis/universalis.

Reverse transcribed after extraction, RNA yielded cDNA as the sequencing template. Produced via immunoSEQ multiplex PCR; TCRdb's table is partial and in-frame only. There are some 170,000 clones in the sample; 50% to 75% occur only once, and under 15% lies in the top ten. CDR3 length: 13 amino acids. Between the trimmed V and J ends, which lost 4 bases and 6 bases, there was a span of 15 bases. CDR1 is SQVTM, CDR2 ANQGSEA, per germline. The TCR sequence derives from a human donor with alopecia areata. The rearrangement links TRBV29-1 to TRBJ1-1, with D possibly matching TRBD1 (6 bases). This material consisted of CD4+ T cells sorted from blood, taken at week 0. The CDR3 DNA follows: TGCAGCGTTGTTCGGGGGGCAGGGGCTGAAGCTTTCTTT. This codes for CSVVRGAGAEAFF.